This T cell receptor (beta chain) was obtained from a study of blood T cell repertoires in COVID-19. Germline V gives CDR1 MNHEY, CDR2 SVGEGT. The CDR3 is 14 amino acids. V lost 0 bases, J lost 2 bases, and 8 bases lay in between. In the original workflow: The authors estimated nucleated cell counts from reference gene primer amplification. Only in-frame clones appear in the TCRdb table, and some are missing; sequencing was by immunoSEQ multiplex PCR. The V and J calls and clone size are taken from that table; D and trimming were inferred from the DNA. The sample has about 200,000 clones; 81% are singletons.

Sequenced material: peripheral blood. The chain couples TRBV6-2 or TRBV6-3 to TRBJ2-7; D remains unclear. This TCR came from a woman older than 75 with acute or convalescent COVID-19. CDR3 coding DNA: TGTGCCAGCAGTTACTCGCTCCACACCTACGAGCAGTACTTC. It codes for CASSYSLHTYEQYF.